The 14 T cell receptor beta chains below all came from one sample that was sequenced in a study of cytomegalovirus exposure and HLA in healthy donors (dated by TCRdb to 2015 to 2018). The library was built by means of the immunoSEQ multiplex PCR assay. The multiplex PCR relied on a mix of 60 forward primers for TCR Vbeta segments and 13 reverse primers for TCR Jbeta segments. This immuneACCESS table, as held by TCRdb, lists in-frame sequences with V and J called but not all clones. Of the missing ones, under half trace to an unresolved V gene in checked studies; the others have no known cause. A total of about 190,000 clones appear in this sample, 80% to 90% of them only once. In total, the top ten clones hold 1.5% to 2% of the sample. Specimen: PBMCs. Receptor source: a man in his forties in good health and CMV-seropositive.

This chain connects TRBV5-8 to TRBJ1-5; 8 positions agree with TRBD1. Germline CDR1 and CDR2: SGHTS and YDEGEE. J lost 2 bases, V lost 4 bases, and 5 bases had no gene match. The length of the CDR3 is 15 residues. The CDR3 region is CASSGGQEGNQPQHF. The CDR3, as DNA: TGTGCCAGCAGCGGGGGACAGGAGGGCAATCAGCCCCAGCATTTT.

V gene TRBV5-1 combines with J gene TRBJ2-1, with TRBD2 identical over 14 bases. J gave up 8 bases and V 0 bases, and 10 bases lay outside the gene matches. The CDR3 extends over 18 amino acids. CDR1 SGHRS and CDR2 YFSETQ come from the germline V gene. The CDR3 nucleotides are TGCGCCAGCAGCTTGGCCCGAGAGGGACTAGCGGGAGTACATGAGCAGTTCTTC. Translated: CASSLAREGLAGVHEQFF.

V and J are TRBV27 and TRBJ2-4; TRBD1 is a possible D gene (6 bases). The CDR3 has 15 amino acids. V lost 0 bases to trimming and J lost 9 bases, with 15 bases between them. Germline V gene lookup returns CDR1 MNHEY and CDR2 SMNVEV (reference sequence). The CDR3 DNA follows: TGTGCCAGCAGTTTATCACAGGGCCCCTGGGGCATTCAGTACTTC. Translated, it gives CASSLSQGPWGIQYF.

The CDR3 protein is CASSQAGTSGRPSSYEQYF. The CDR3 DNA reads as TGTGCCAGCAGCCAGGCCGGGACTAGCGGGAGGCCTAGCTCCTACGAGCAGTACTTC. The gene calls are TRBV4-2 and TRBJ2-7; 15 nucleotides match TRBD2. In germline, CDR1 is LGHNA, CDR2 YNFKEQ. V lost 3 bases, J lost 0 bases, and 9 bases stayed unmatched. The CDR3 runs to 19 residues.

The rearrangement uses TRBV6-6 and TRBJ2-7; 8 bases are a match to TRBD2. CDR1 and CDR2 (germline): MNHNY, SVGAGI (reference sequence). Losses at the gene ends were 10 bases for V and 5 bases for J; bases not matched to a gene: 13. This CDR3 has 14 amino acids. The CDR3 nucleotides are TGTGCCACTTACCGGGGGGGCTACTCGGACGAGCAGTACTTC. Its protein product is CATYRGGYSDEQYF.

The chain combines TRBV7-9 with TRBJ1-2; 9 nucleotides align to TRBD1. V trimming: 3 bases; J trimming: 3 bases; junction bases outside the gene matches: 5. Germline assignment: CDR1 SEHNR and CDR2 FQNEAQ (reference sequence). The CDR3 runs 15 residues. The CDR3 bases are TGTGCCAGCAGCTTTACAGGGGGCGGCGACTATGGCTACACCTTC. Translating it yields CASSFTGGGDYGYTF.

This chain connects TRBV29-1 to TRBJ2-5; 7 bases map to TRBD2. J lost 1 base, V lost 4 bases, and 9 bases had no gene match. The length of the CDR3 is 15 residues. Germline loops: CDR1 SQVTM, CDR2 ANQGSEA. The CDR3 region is CSVGRGGAPQETQYF. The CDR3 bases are TGCAGCGTTGGCCGGGGAGGGGCCCCCCAAGAGACCCAGTACTTC.

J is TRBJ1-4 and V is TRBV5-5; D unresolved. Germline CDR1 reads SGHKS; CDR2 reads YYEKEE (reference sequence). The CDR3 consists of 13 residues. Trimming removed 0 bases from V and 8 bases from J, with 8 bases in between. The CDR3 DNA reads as TGTGCCAGCAGCTTGGCGCCGCGGGAAAAACTGTTTTTT. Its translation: CASSLAPREKLFF.

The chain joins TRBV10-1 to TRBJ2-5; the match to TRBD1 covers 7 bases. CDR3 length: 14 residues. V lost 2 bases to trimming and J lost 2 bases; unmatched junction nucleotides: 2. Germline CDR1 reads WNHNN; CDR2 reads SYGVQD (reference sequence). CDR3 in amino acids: CASSEGTAQETQYF. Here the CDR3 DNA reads TGCGCCAGCAGTGAGGGGACAGCTCAAGAGACCCAGTACTTC.

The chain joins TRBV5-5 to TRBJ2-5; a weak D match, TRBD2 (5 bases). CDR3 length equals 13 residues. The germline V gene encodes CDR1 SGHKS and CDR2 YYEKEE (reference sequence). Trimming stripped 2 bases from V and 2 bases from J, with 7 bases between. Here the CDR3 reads CASSLRGQETQYF. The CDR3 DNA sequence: TGTGCCAGCAGCTTACGGGGTCAAGAGACCCAGTACTTC.

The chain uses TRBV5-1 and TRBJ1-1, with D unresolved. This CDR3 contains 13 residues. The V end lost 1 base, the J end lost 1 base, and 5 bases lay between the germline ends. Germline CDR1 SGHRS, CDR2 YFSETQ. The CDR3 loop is CASSLRGNTEAFF. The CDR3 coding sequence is TGCGCCAGCAGCTTGCGGGGGAACACTGAAGCTTTCTTT. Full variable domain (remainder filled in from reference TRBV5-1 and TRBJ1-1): KAGVTQTPRYLIKTRGQQVTLSCSPISGHRSVSWYQQTPGQGLQFLFEYFSETQRNKGNFPGRFSGRQFSNSRSEMNVSTLELGDSALYLCASSLRGNTEAFFGQGTRLTVV.

CDR3 protein: CASTGQGAAKNIQYF. The CDR3 DNA is TGTGCCAGCACGGGACAGGGGGCGGCCAAAAACATTCAGTACTTC. The rearrangement uses TRBV6-1 and TRBJ2-4; 12 bases fit TRBD1. The trim removed 7 bases at V and 1 base at J, leaving 2 bases unmatched. The germline V gene encodes CDR1 MNHNS and CDR2 SASEGT. The CDR3 runs to 15 residues.

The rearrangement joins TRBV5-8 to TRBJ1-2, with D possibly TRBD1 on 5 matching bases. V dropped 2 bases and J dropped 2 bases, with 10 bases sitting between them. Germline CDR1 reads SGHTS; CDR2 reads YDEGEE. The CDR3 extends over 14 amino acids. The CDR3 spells CASSFGRVNYGYTF. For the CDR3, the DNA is TGTGCCAGCAGCTTCGGCAGGGTCAACTATGGCTACACCTTC.

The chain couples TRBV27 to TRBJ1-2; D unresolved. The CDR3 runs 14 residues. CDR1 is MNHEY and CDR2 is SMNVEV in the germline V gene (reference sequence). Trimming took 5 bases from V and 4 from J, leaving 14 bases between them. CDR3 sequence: CASSAVEGTYGYTF. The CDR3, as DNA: TGTGCCAGCAGTGCAGTGGAGGGAACCTATGGCTACACCTTC.